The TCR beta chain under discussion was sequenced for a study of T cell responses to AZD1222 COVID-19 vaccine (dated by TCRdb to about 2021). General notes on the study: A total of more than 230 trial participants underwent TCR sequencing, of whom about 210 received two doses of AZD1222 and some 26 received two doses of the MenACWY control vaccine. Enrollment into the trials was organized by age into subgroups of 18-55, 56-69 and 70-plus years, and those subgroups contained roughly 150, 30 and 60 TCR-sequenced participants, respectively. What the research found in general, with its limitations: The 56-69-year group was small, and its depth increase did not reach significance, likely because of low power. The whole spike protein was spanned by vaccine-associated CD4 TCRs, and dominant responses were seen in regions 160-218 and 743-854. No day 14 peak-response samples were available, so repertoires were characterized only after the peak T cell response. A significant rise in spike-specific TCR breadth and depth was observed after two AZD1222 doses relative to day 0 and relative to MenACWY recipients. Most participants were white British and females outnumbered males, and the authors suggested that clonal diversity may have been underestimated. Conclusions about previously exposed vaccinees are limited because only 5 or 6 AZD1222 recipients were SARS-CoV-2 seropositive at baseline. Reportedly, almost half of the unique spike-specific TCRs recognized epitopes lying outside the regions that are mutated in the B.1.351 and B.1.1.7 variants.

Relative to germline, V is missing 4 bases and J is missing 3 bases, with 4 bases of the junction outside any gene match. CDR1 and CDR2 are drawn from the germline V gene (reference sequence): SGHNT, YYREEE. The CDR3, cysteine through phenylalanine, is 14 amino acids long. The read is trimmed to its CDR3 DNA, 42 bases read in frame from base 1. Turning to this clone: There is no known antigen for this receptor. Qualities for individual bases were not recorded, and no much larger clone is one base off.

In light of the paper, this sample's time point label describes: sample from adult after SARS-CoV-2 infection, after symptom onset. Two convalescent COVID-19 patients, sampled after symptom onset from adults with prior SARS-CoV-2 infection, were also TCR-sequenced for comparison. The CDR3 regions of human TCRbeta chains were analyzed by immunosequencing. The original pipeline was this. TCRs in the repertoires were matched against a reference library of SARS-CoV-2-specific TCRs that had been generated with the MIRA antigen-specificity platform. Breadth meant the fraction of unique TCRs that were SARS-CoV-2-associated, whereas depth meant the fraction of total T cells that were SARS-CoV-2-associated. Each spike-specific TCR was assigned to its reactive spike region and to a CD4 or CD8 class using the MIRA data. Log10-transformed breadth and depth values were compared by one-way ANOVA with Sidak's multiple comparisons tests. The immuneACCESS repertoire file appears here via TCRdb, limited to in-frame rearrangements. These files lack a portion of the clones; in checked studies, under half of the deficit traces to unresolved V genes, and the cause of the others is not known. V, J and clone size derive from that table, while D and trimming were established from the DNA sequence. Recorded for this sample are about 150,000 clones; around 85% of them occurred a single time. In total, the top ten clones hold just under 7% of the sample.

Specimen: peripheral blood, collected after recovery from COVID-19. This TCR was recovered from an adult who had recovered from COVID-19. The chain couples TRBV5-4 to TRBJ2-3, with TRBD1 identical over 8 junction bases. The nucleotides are TGTGCCAGCAGCCCAGGGGGCCGGACAGATACGCAGTATTTT. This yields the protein CASSPGGRTDTQYF.